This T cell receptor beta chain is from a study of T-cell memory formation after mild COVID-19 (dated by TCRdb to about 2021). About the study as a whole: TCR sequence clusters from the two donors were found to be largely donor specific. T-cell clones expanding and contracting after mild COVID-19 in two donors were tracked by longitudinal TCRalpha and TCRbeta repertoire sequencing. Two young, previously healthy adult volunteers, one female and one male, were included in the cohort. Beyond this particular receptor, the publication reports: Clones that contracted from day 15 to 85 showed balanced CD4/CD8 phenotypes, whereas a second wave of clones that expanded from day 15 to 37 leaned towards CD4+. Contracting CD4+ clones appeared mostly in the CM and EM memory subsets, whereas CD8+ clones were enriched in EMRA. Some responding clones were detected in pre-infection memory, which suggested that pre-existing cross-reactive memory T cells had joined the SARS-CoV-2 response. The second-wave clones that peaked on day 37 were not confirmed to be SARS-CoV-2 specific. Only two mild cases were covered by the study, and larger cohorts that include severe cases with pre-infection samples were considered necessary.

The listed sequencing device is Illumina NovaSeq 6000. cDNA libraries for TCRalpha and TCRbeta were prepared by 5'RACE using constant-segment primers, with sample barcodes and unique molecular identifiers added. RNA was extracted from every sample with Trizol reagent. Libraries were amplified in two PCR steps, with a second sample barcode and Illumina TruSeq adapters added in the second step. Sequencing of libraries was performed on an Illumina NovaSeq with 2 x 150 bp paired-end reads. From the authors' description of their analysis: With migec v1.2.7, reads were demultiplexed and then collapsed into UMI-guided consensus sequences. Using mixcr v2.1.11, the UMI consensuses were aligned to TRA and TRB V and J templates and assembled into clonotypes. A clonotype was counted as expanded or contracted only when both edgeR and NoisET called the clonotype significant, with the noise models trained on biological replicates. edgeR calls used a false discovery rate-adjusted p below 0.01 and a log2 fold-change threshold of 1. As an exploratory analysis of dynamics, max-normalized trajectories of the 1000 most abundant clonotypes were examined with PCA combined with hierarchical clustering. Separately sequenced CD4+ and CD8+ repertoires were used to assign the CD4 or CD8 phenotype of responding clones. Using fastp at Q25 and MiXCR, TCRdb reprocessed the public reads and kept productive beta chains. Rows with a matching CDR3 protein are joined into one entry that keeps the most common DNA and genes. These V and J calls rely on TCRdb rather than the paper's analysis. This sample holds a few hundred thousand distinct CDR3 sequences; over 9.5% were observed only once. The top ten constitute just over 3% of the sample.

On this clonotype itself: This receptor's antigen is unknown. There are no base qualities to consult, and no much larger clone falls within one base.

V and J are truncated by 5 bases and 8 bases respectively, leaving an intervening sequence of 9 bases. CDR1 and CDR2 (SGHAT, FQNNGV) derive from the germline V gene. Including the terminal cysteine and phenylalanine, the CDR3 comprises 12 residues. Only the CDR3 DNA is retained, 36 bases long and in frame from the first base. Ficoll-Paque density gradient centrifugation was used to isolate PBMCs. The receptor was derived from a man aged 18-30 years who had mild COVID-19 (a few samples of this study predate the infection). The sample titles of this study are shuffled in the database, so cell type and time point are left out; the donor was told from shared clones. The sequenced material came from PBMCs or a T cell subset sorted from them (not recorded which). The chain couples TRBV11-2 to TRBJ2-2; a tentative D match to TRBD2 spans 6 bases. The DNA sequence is TGTGCCAGCAGCCGTCGGGGGGGGGAGCTGTTTTTT. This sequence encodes CASSRRGGELFF.